The rows below give T cell receptor beta chains drawn from one sample of a study of cytomegalovirus exposure and HLA in healthy donors. Measured with immunoSEQ multiplex PCR; TCRdb has only the in-frame clones, and not every one. This sample's table has 150,000 to 250,000 clones. The sample comprised PBMCs. All receptors derive from a boy younger than 18 in good health and CMV-seronegative. Both conserved end residues are part of each CDR3. Fields, in order: V gene, D gene, CDR3 length, J gene, CDR3 protein, CDR3 DNA. A D gene is named only where the DNA matches it firmly.

v_call: TRBV25-1; d_call: NA; cdr3_length: 15; j_call: TRBJ1-1; cdr3_aa: CASRGAGTGTVEAFF; cdr3_nt: TGTGCCAGCAGGGGGGCAGGGACGGGGACGGTCGAAGCTTTCTTT
v_call: TRBV7-9; d_call: TRBD2; cdr3_length: 16; j_call: TRBJ2-3; cdr3_aa: CASSSRVLGGMHTQYF; cdr3_nt: TGTGCCAGCAGCTCACGTGTGTTGGGGGGGATGCATACGCAGTATTTT
v_call: TRBV14; d_call: NA; cdr3_length: 16; j_call: TRBJ2-3; cdr3_aa: CASSQVRVGGTDTQYF; cdr3_nt: TGTGCCAGCAGCCAAGTCCGCGTCGGGGGCACAGATACGCAGTATTTT
v_call: TRBV28; d_call: TRBD2; cdr3_length: 14; j_call: TRBJ2-4; cdr3_aa: CASRIVGEGNIQYF; cdr3_nt: TGTGCCAGCCGTATTGTGGGGGAGGGGAACATTCAGTACTTC
v_call: TRBV6-5; d_call: NA; cdr3_length: 16; j_call: TRBJ1-2; cdr3_aa: CASSYSRQRPNYGYTF; cdr3_nt: TGTGCCAGCAGTTACTCGAGACAGCGTCCTAACTATGGCTACACCTTC
v_call: TRBV6-5; d_call: NA; cdr3_length: 14; j_call: TRBJ1-1; cdr3_aa: CASSPRDVSTEAFF; cdr3_nt: TGTGCCAGCAGTCCCCGGGATGTCAGCACTGAAGCTTTCTTT
v_call: TRBV7-2; d_call: NA; cdr3_length: 14; j_call: TRBJ1-2; cdr3_aa: CASRLGAGNYGYTF; cdr3_nt: TGTGCCAGCAGGTTGGGGGCAGGGAACTATGGCTACACCTTC
v_call: TRBV11-2; d_call: TRBD1; cdr3_length: 14; j_call: TRBJ2-5; cdr3_aa: CASSSYRGQETQYF; cdr3_nt: TGTGCCAGCAGCTCCTACAGGGGGCAAGAGACCCAGTACTTC
v_call: TRBV30; d_call: NA; cdr3_length: 15; j_call: TRBJ1-6; cdr3_aa: CAWRRPGSNNSPLHF; cdr3_nt: TGTGCCTGGAGGAGACCGGGGTCTAATAATTCACCCCTCCACTTT
v_call: TRBV7-9; d_call: NA; cdr3_length: 17; j_call: TRBJ1-2; cdr3_aa: CASSLPPGALRLYGYTF; cdr3_nt: TGTGCCAGCAGCTTACCCCCAGGGGCGCTCCGGCTTTATGGCTACACCTTC
v_call: TRBV29-1; d_call: NA; cdr3_length: 13; j_call: TRBJ1-1; cdr3_aa: CSGGWLDVTEAFF; cdr3_nt: TGCAGCGGAGGATGGCTGGATGTCACTGAAGCTTTCTTT
v_call: TRBV30; d_call: TRBD1; cdr3_length: 15; j_call: TRBJ1-1; cdr3_aa: CACRRRQGAGTEAFF; cdr3_nt: TGTGCCTGCCGTCGGAGACAGGGGGCAGGGACTGAAGCTTTCTTT
v_call: TRBV4-3; d_call: NA; cdr3_length: 16; j_call: TRBJ1-3; cdr3_aa: CASSQAFRGPGNTIYF; cdr3_nt: TGCGCCAGCAGCCAAGCGTTCCGGGGTCCCGGAAACACCATATATTTT
v_call: TRBV5-1; d_call: NA; cdr3_length: 17; j_call: TRBJ1-6; cdr3_aa: CASSLGTVSSYNSPLHF; cdr3_nt: TGCGCCAGCAGCTTGGGGACAGTAAGCTCCTATAATTCACCCCTCCACTTT
v_call: TRBV27; d_call: TRBD1; cdr3_length: 15; j_call: TRBJ1-5; cdr3_aa: CASRNSGGGNQPQHF; cdr3_nt: TGTGCCAGCAGGAACTCAGGGGGAGGCAATCAGCCCCAGCATTTT
v_call: TRBV6-6; d_call: NA; cdr3_length: 12; j_call: TRBJ2-7; cdr3_aa: CASSPQGYEQYF; cdr3_nt: TGTGCCAGCAGTCCACAGGGATACGAGCAGTACTTC
v_call: TRBV7-2; d_call: TRBD2; cdr3_length: 14; j_call: TRBJ2-5; cdr3_aa: CASSSGGFQETQYF; cdr3_nt: TGTGCCAGCAGCTCGGGAGGGTTTCAAGAGACCCAGTACTTC
v_call: TRBV4-1; d_call: TRBD2; cdr3_length: 18; j_call: TRBJ2-4; cdr3_aa: CASSPGLAGGIAKNIQYF; cdr3_nt: TGCGCCAGCAGCCCCGGACTAGCGGGGGGTATAGCCAAAAACATTCAGTACTTC
v_call: TRBV25-1; d_call: TRBD1; cdr3_length: 17; j_call: TRBJ2-6; cdr3_aa: CASSRHSQGAGANVLTF; cdr3_nt: TGTGCCAGCAGTAGACACTCACAGGGGGCTGGGGCCAACGTCCTGACTTTC
v_call: TRBV6-5; d_call: NA; cdr3_length: 13; j_call: TRBJ2-3; cdr3_aa: CASRRGSSDTQYF; cdr3_nt: TGTGCCAGCAGGCGGGGTTCGTCAGATACGCAGTATTTT
v_call: TRBV19; d_call: TRBD2; cdr3_length: 17; j_call: TRBJ2-1; cdr3_aa: CASSPISGGHSYNEQFF; cdr3_nt: TGTGCCAGTAGCCCCATTAGCGGGGGGCATTCCTACAATGAGCAGTTCTTC
v_call: TRBV28; d_call: TRBD1; cdr3_length: 17; j_call: TRBJ2-2; cdr3_aa: CASSPPGRGQGARELFF; cdr3_nt: TGTGCCAGCAGTCCCCCGGGGCGAGGACAGGGAGCAAGGGAGCTGTTTTTT
v_call: TRBV5-5; d_call: NA; cdr3_length: 14; j_call: TRBJ1-5; cdr3_aa: CASSAPGDMQPQHF; cdr3_nt: TGTGCCAGCAGCGCTCCGGGGGATATGCAGCCCCAGCATTTT
v_call: TRBV2; d_call: TRBD1; cdr3_length: 16; j_call: TRBJ1-1; cdr3_aa: CATTGTGGGTGTEAFF; cdr3_nt: TGTGCCACCACGGGGACAGGGGGCGGCACGGGCACTGAAGCTTTCTTT
v_call: TRBV13; d_call: NA; cdr3_length: 14; j_call: TRBJ2-5; cdr3_aa: CASSLGVREETQYF; cdr3_nt: TGTGCCAGCAGCTTAGGGGTCCGCGAAGAGACCCAGTACTTC
v_call: TRBV9; d_call: NA; cdr3_length: 15; j_call: TRBJ1-5; cdr3_aa: CASSVGPAGNQPQHF; cdr3_nt: TGTGCCAGCAGCGTAGGTCCGGCGGGCAATCAGCCCCAGCATTTT
v_call: TRBV7-9; d_call: TRBD2; cdr3_length: 14; j_call: TRBJ2-3; cdr3_aa: CASSQTSLGDTQYF; cdr3_nt: TGTGCCAGCAGCCAGACTAGCCTCGGGGATACGCAGTATTTT
v_call: TRBV9; d_call: NA; cdr3_length: 15; j_call: TRBJ2-5; cdr3_aa: CASSVAPIPQETQYF; cdr3_nt: TGTGCCAGCAGCGTAGCCCCAATCCCCCAAGAGACCCAGTACTTC
v_call: TRBV28; d_call: NA; cdr3_length: 12; j_call: TRBJ2-5; cdr3_aa: CASPSRWETQYF; cdr3_nt: TGTGCCAGTCCTAGCCGATGGGAGACCCAGTACTTC
v_call: TRBV19; d_call: NA; cdr3_length: 15; j_call: TRBJ2-7; cdr3_aa: CASSIEGTSSYEQYF; cdr3_nt: TGTGCCAGTAGTATAGAAGGAACTAGCTCCTACGAGCAGTACTTC
v_call: TRBV18; d_call: TRBD2; cdr3_length: 14; j_call: TRBJ2-3; cdr3_aa: CASSPRAGGDTQYF; cdr3_nt: TGTGCCAGCTCACCCCGGGCGGGGGGCGATACGCAGTATTTT
v_call: TRBV11-2; d_call: NA; cdr3_length: 15; j_call: TRBJ1-1; cdr3_aa: CASSLDPGMNTEAFF; cdr3_nt: TGTGCCAGCAGCTTAGATCCAGGGATGAACACTGAAGCTTTCTTT
v_call: TRBV5-1; d_call: TRBD1; cdr3_length: 17; j_call: TRBJ2-2; cdr3_aa: CASSLEPPQGLTGELFF; cdr3_nt: TGCGCCAGCAGCTTGGAACCCCCACAGGGGTTGACCGGGGAGCTGTTTTTT
v_call: TRBV5-6; d_call: NA; cdr3_length: 15; j_call: TRBJ1-2; cdr3_aa: CASSLGGRDGYGYTF; cdr3_nt: TGTGCCAGCAGCTTGGGTGGCAGGGATGGCTATGGCTACACCTTC
v_call: TRBV6-5; d_call: TRBD1; cdr3_length: 13; j_call: TRBJ1-2; cdr3_aa: CASRKRQGDGYTF; cdr3_nt: TGTGCCAGCAGAAAAAGACAGGGTGATGGCTACACCTTC
v_call: TRBV7-3; d_call: NA; cdr3_length: 13; j_call: TRBJ1-2; cdr3_aa: CASSSSNKGGYTF; cdr3_nt: TGTGCCAGCAGCTCATCAAATAAGGGGGGCTACACCTTC
v_call: TRBV2; d_call: TRBD2; cdr3_length: 16; j_call: TRBJ2-1; cdr3_aa: CASTLGGTSGYNEQFF; cdr3_nt: TGTGCCAGCACCCTGGGGGGGACTAGCGGTTACAATGAGCAGTTCTTC
v_call: TRBV29-1; d_call: TRBD1; cdr3_length: 13; j_call: TRBJ2-3; cdr3_aa: CSVETGGTDTQYF; cdr3_nt: TGCAGCGTTGAAACAGGGGGGACAGATACGCAGTATTTT
v_call: TRBV5-1; d_call: NA; cdr3_length: 13; j_call: TRBJ2-7; cdr3_aa: CASSSGGLGEQYF; cdr3_nt: TGCGCCAGCAGCTCCGGGGGTCTCGGGGAGCAGTACTTC
v_call: TRBV28; d_call: TRBD1; cdr3_length: 16; j_call: TRBJ1-6; cdr3_aa: CASSLSGQGNNSPLHF; cdr3_nt: TGTGCCAGCAGTCTCTCGGGACAGGGAAATAATTCACCCCTCCACTTT
v_call: TRBV30; d_call: NA; cdr3_length: 13; j_call: TRBJ1-1; cdr3_aa: CAWILAGRTEAFF; cdr3_nt: TGTGCCTGGATTTTGGCAGGGAGGACTGAAGCTTTCTTT
v_call: TRBV6-5; d_call: NA; cdr3_length: 15; j_call: TRBJ1-2; cdr3_aa: CASTKQGGPYYGYTF; cdr3_nt: TGCGCCAGCACCAAGCAAGGGGGACCCTACTATGGCTACACCTTC
v_call: TRBV19; d_call: NA; cdr3_length: 16; j_call: TRBJ2-5; cdr3_aa: CASSIDRSLAGETQYF; cdr3_nt: TGTGCCAGTAGTATAGATCGCTCGCTAGCAGGAGAGACCCAGTACTTC
v_call: TRBV29-1; d_call: TRBD2; cdr3_length: 17; j_call: TRBJ2-7; cdr3_aa: CSVEDGWGAGGAYEQYF; cdr3_nt: TGCAGCGTTGAAGATGGCTGGGGAGCGGGGGGGGCCTACGAGCAGTACTTC
v_call: TRBV19; d_call: NA; cdr3_length: 17; j_call: TRBJ2-4; cdr3_aa: CASSISGVGLAKNIQYF; cdr3_nt: TGTGCCAGTAGTATTTCGGGGGTTGGCCTAGCCAAAAACATTCAGTACTTC
v_call: TRBV6-1; d_call: NA; cdr3_length: 11; j_call: TRBJ1-1; cdr3_aa: CASSEAVEAFF; cdr3_nt: TGTGCCAGCAGTGAGGCAGTTGAAGCTTTCTTT
v_call: TRBV13; d_call: NA; cdr3_length: 14; j_call: TRBJ1-1; cdr3_aa: CASSLYSGNTEAFF; cdr3_nt: TGTGCCAGCAGCTTATATTCAGGGAACACTGAAGCTTTCTTT
v_call: TRBV12-5; d_call: NA; cdr3_length: 13; j_call: TRBJ1-5; cdr3_aa: CASGPDLHQPQHF; cdr3_nt: TGTGCTAGTGGCCCAGATTTGCATCAGCCCCAGCATTTT
v_call: TRBV30; d_call: NA; cdr3_length: 15; j_call: TRBJ1-1; cdr3_aa: CAWSNRQGLSTEAFF; cdr3_nt: TGTGCCTGGAGTAACCGGCAGGGATTGAGCACTGAAGCTTTCTTT
v_call: TRBV5-5; d_call: NA; cdr3_length: 15; j_call: TRBJ2-1; cdr3_aa: CASSQVPSSYNEQFF; cdr3_nt: TGTGCCAGCAGCCAGGTCCCCAGCTCCTACAATGAGCAGTTCTTC
v_call: TRBV18; d_call: TRBD1; cdr3_length: 18; j_call: TRBJ1-3; cdr3_aa: CASSPTQGQGSSGNTIYF; cdr3_nt: TGTGCCAGCTCACCAACGCAGGGACAGGGGAGCTCTGGAAACACCATATATTTT
v_call: TRBV10-1; d_call: TRBD1; cdr3_length: 17; j_call: TRBJ2-1; cdr3_aa: CASSEYRDRSSYNEQFF; cdr3_nt: TGCGCCAGCAGTGAGTACAGGGACAGGAGCTCCTACAATGAGCAGTTCTTC
v_call: TRBV9; d_call: TRBD2; cdr3_length: 14; j_call: TRBJ2-3; cdr3_aa: CASSARGVTDTQYF; cdr3_nt: TGTGCCAGCAGCGCGCGGGGGGTCACAGATACGCAGTATTTT
v_call: TRBV4-1; d_call: TRBD2; cdr3_length: 15; j_call: TRBJ2-1; cdr3_aa: CASSQPTSGSYEQFF; cdr3_nt: TGCGCCAGCAGCCAACCGACTAGCGGTAGCTATGAGCAGTTCTTC